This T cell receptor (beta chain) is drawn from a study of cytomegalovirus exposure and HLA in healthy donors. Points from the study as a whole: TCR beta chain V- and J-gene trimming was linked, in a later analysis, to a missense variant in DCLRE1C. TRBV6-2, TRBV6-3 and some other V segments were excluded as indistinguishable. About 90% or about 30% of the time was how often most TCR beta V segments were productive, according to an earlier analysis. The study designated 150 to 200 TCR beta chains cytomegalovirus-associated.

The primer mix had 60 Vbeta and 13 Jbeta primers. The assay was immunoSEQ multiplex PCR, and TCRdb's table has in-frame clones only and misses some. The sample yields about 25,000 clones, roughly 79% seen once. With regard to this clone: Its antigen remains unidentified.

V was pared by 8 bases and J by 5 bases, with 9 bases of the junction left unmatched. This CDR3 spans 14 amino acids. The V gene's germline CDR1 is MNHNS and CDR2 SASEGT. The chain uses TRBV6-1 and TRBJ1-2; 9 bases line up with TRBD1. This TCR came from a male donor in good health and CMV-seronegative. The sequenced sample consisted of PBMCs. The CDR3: CASGDRVASYGYTF. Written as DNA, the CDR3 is TGTGCCAGCGGGGACAGGGTGGCGAGTTATGGCTACACCTTC.